The 8 T cell receptor beta chains below come from one sample, sequenced in a study of T cells after yellow fever vaccination. TCRdb reprocessed the 5' RACE reads with MiXCR, giving one entry per CDR3 protein. The sample contains about 340,000 distinct CDR3 sequences, 3.5% to 4.5% of which appear only once. Sequencing used PBMCs, obtained 5 days after the yellow fever booster vaccination. The receptors were gathered from a man between 18 and 35 years old who received the YFV17D yellow fever vaccine.

This clonotype appeared many times. This chain's CDR3 is CASEGANGNTIYF. The DNA of the CDR3 is TGTGCCTCGGAGGGGGCTAATGGAAACACCATATATTTT. The rearrangement uses TRBV12-3 or TRBV12-4 and TRBJ1-3; 7 nucleotides align to TRBD1. The trim removed 11 bases at V and 3 bases at J, leaving 7 bases unmatched. There are 13 residues in the CDR3.

V gene TRBV4-1 combines with J gene TRBJ1-4; no clear D. Germline CDR1 is MGHRA and CDR2 is YSYEKL. This CDR3 has 15 amino acids. V lost 0 bases and J 7 bases, leaving 12 bases between the germline ends. The CDR3 here is CASSQDGRGPEKLFF. In DNA, the CDR3 is TGCGCCAGCAGCCAAGATGGGAGAGGCCCTGAAAAACTGTTTTTT.

This chain uses TRBV7-6 with TRBJ2-5; D remains unclear. Germline CDR1 reads SGHVS; CDR2 reads FNYEAQ. The CDR3 loop spans 14 amino acids. Trimming left V 1 base short and J 5 bases short, with 11 bases between. CDR3 nucleotide sequence: TGTGCCAGCAGCTTAGGGTCCCTCGCGGAGACCCAGTACTTC. Encoded protein: CASSLGSLAETQYF.

V is TRBV2 and J is TRBJ2-5; D gene ambiguous. This CDR3 is built from 13 residues. CDR1 is SNHLY and CDR2 is FYNNEI in the germline V gene. Trimming left V 1 base short and J 5 bases short, with 8 bases between. CDR3 sequence: CASSEGNGETQYF. The CDR3 region has the DNA TGTGCCAGCAGTGAAGGGAATGGGGAGACCCAGTACTTC.

This clonotype was seen a handful of times. The V call is TRBV12-3 or TRBV12-4, the J call TRBJ2-5; TRBD1 agrees at 10 bases. Trimming removed 6 bases from V and 6 bases from J; junction bases left unmatched: 7. The CDR3 contains 14 residues. CDR3 sequence reads: CASSRGTGAKTQYF. Here the CDR3 DNA reads TGTGCCAGCAGCCGCGGGACAGGGGCGAAGACCCAGTACTTC.

At least ten counts were recorded for this clonotype. The J gene is TRBJ1-5, the V gene TRBV27; 7 positions match TRBD1. CDR1 is MNHEY and CDR2 is SMNVEV in the germline V gene (reference sequence). Trimming took 5 bases from V and 5 from J; bases not matched to a gene: 6. This CDR3 has 14 amino acids. The CDR3 DNA sequence: TGTGCCAGCAGTCGCTACAGGGGTCATCAGCCCCAGCATTTT. It translates to CASSRYRGHQPQHF.

This clonotype was counted ten times or more. The V gene is TRBV29-1, the J gene TRBJ2-7; D might be TRBD2 (5 bases). V was shortened by 6 bases and J by 10 bases, with 19 bases between the two germline ends. The germline V gene has CDR1 SQVTM and CDR2 ANQGSEA. CDR3 length: 12 amino acids. CDR3 nucleotide sequence: TGCAGCGTCTACGCGGACTCGGGAACCCAGTACTTC. This translates into CSVYADSGTQYF.

This clonotype was observed a handful of times. The V gene is TRBV5-1, the J gene TRBJ1-1, with D possibly matching TRBD1 (5 bases). This CDR3 is 13 amino acids long. The V gene lost 0 bases and the J gene lost 5 bases, with 8 bases spanning the gap. The germline V gene has CDR1 SGHRS and CDR2 YFSETQ. The CDR3 loop is CASSLDRLTEAFF. CDR3 coding DNA: TGCGCCAGCAGCTTGGACAGGTTGACTGAAGCTTTCTTT.